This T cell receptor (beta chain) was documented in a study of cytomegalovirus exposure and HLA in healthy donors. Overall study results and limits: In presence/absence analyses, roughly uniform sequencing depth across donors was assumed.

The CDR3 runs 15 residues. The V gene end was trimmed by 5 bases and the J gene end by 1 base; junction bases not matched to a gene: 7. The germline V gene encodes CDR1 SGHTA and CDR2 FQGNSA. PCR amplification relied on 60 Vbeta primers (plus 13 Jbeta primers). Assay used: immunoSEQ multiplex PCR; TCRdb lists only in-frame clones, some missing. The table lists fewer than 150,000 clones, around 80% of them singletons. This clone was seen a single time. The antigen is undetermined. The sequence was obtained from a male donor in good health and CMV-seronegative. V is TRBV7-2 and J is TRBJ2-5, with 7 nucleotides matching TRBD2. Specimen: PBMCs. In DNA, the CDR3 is TGTGCCAGCAGCCCCCAAGCGGGACCCCAAGAGACCCAGTACTTC. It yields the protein CASSPQAGPQETQYF.